This TCR beta chain was sequenced for a study of CXCR3-negative and CXCR3-positive naive CD8 T cells. To note about this clonotype: The antigen is unknown.

The germline V gene encodes CDR1 LGHNA and CDR2 YNFKEQ. The CDR3 has 19 amino acids. Naive cells were sorted as CD45RO-, CCR7+, CD27+ and CD95-. Researchers prepared the TRB cDNA libraries using 5' RACE with UMI labels. From its re-call of the 5' RACE reads, TCRdb lists each CDR3 protein once, without DNA. The sample has around 60,000 distinct CDR3 sequences. Study-wide points: In naive cells, CXCR3-negative and CXCR3-positive subsets had similar TRBV-TRBJ usage; memory cells differed. Surface CD5 looked about the same in the naive subsets, so the authors worked out TCR strength from TRB CDR3 properties. Memory CD8+ cells had much lower diversity, and both naive subsets had comparably high diversity. When CXCR3-positive naive cells were set against CXCR3-negative naive cells, the former had more hydrophobic TRB CDR3s.

This TCR came from a human donor in good health. Some clones in this sample may be carry-over from other donors' samples. The sequencing sample was made of naive CXCR3+ CD8+ T cells from blood. Specified subset: CD45RO-CCR7+CD27+CD95- naive CD8+ T cells expressing CXCR3 (TNR3+). The rearrangement uses TRBV4-2 and TRBJ1-2; without DNA, the TCRdb call of TRBD1 cannot be checked. CDR3: CASSQDEISYNGGGYGYTF.